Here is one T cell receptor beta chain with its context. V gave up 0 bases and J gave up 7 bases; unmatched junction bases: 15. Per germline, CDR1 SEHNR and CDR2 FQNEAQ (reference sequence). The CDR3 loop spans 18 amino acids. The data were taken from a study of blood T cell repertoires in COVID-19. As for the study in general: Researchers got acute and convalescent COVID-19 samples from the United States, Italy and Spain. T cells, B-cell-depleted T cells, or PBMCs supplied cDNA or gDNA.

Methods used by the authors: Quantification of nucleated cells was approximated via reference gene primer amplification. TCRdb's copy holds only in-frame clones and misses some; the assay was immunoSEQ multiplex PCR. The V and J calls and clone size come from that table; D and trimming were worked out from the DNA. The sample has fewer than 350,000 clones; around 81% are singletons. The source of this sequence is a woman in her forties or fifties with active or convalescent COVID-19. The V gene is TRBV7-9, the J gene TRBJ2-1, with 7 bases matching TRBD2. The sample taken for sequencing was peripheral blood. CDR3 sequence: CASSLARSGDYGENEQFF. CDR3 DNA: TGTGCCAGCAGCTTAGCTAGATCGGGGGACTACGGTGAGAATGAGCAGTTCTTC. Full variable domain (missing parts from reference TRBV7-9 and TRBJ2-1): DTGVSQNPRHKITKRGQNVTFRCDPISEHNRLYWYRQTLGQGPEFLTYFQNEAQLEKSRLLSDRFSAERPKGSFSTLEIQRTEQGDSAMYLCASSLARSGDYGENEQFFGPGTRLTVL.